These 10 T cell receptor beta chains originate from one sample sequenced in a study of type 1 regulatory T cells. TCRdb re-called the reads with MiXCR, one entry per CDR3 protein. Of over 90,000 distinct CDR3 sequences listed, around a third were seen once; the top ten hold less than 2.5%. The specimen sequenced was CD4+ T cells, either the whole sample or a sorted fraction (not recorded which). These receptor sequences come from a human donor in good health.

The V and J genes are TRBV6-2 or TRBV6-3 and TRBJ2-2; D gene unclear. V was pared by 2 bases and J by 6 bases, with 16 bases between. Looked up from germline, CDR1 is MNHEY and CDR2 is SVGEGT. CDR3 length equals 16 residues. The CDR3 region has the DNA TGTGCCAGCAGTTACGGAGAACTGTCGATCTCCGGGGAGCTGTTTTTT. Its protein product is CASSYGELSISGELFF.

V gene TRBV12-3 or TRBV12-4 combines with J gene TRBJ2-1; 10 nucleotides line up with TRBD2. V lost 5 bases, J lost 7 bases, and 11 bases stayed unmatched. The CDR3 has 16 residues. The CDR3 bases are TGTGCCAGCAGTGAAACTAGCGGGACGGTGGGGAATGAGCAGTTCTTC. It is translated as CASSETSGTVGNEQFF.

This chain links TRBV5-1 with TRBJ2-5; 7 bases align to TRBD1. V shed 4 bases, J shed 4 bases, and the junction held 4 bases outside the gene matches. CDR1 SGHRS and CDR2 YFSETQ come from the germline V gene. The CDR3 length is 13 residues. The CDR3 nucleotides are TGCGCCAGCAGCCCTGACAGGGTAGAGACCCAGTACTTC. This gives the protein CASSPDRVETQYF.

The V gene is TRBV9, the J gene TRBJ2-3; 14 bases map to TRBD2. After removal of 3 bases from V and 6 bases from J, the junction contained 6 bases not matched to a gene. The CDR3 is made up of 16 amino acids. The germline V gene has CDR1 SGDLS and CDR2 YYNGEE. The chain's CDR3 is CASSDGTSGSGDTQYF. The CDR3 nucleotides are TGTGCCAGCAGCGATGGGACTAGCGGGAGTGGTGATACGCAGTATTTT.

The chain recombines TRBV7-2 with TRBJ1-2, with D hard to call. Trimming left V 4 bases short and J 3 bases short, with 9 bases between. The V gene's germline CDR1 is SGHTA and CDR2 FQGNSA. The CDR3 consists of 13 residues. CDR3 DNA: TGTGCCAGCAGCTCAGATGACGACTATGGCTACACCTTC. This translates into CASSSDDDYGYTF.

The rearrangement links TRBV4-2 to TRBJ1-2; no clear D gene. V lost 0 bases and J lost 4, with 12 bases in between. Per the germline V gene, CDR1 is LGHNA and CDR2 is YNFKEQ. The CDR3 runs 15 residues. CDR3 protein: CASSQDLWDTYGYTF. Here the CDR3 DNA reads TGTGCCAGCAGCCAAGATCTCTGGGATACCTATGGCTACACCTTC.

This clonotype came up many times. The chain has TRBV30 and TRBJ1-5, with D unclear. Looked up from germline, CDR1 is GTSNPN and CDR2 is SVGIG (reference sequence). Trimming shortened V by 0 bases and J by 4 bases, and 13 bases separated the two germline ends. The CDR3 spans 15 residues. CDR3 sequence reads: CAWSVLRGDNQPQHF. Written as DNA, the CDR3 is TGTGCCTGGAGTGTTTTAAGAGGAGATAATCAGCCCCAGCATTTT.

The chain recombines TRBV7-9 with TRBJ1-2; possible D gene TRBD1, 5 bases. This CDR3 has 12 amino acids. Germline-derived CDR1 and CDR2 are SEHNR and FQNEAQ (reference sequence). The V gene lost 4 bases and the J gene lost 8 bases, with 11 bases spanning the gap. CDR3 in DNA: TGTGCCAGCAGCTCCGAGGGGTGGGGCTACACCTTC. As protein: CASSSEGWGYTF.

This clonotype occurred a few times. The chain uses TRBV5-5 and TRBJ1-2; tentative D call: TRBD1 (5 bases). The CDR3 is 13 residues long. The V gene lost 4 bases and the J gene lost 8 bases, with 15 bases spanning the gap. Germline V gives CDR1 SGHKS, CDR2 YYEKEE (reference sequence). CDR3 bases: TGTGCCAGCAGCCCGGGACCCCAACGGGGCTACACCTTC. Protein sequence: CASSPGPQRGYTF.

The chain's CDR3 is CAWSYGEGAYEQYF. DNA for the CDR3: TGTGCCTGGAGTTACGGGGAGGGGGCCTACGAGCAGTACTTC. This chain links TRBV30 with TRBJ2-7, with a tentative D call TRBD2 (7 bases). This CDR3 spans 14 amino acids. V lost 2 bases and J 2 bases, leaving 13 bases between the germline ends. Germline CDR1 and CDR2: GTSNPN and SVGIG (reference sequence).